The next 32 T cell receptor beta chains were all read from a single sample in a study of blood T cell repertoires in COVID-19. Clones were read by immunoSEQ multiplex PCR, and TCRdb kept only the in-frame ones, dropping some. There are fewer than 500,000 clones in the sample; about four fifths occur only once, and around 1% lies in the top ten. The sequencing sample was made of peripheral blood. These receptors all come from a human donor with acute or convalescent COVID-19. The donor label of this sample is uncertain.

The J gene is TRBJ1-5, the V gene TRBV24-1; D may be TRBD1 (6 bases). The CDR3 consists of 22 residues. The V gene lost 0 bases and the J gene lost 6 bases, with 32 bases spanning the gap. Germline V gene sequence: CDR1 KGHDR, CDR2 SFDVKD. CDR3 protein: CATSDLGGVAGEKQRAGQPQHF. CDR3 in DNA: TGTGCCACCAGTGATTTGGGGGGGGTGGCAGGGGAGAAACAGCGAGCAGGTCAGCCCCAGCATTTT.

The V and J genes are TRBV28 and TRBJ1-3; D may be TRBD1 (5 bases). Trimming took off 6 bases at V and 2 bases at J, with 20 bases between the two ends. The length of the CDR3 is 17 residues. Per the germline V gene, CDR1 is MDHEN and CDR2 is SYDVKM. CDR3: CASSPPTTVGAGNTIYF. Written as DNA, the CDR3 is TGTGCCAGCAGCCCACCCACGACCGTAGGGGCTGGAAACACCATATATTTT.

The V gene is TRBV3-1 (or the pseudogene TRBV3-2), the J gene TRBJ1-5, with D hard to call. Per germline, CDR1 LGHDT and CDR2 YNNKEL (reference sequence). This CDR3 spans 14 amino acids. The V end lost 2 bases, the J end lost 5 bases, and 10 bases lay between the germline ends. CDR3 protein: CASSQSYVDQPQHF. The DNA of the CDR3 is TGTGCCAGCAGCCAAAGTTACGTAGATCAGCCCCAGCATTTT.

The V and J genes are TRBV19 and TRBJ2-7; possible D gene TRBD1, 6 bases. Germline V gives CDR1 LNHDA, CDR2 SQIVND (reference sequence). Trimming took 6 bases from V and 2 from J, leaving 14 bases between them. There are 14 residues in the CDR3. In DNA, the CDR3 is TGTGCCAGTAGCCGGACAGTGGGAGCCTACGAGCAGTACTTC. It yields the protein CASSRTVGAYEQYF. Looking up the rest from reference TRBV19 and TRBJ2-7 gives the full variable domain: DGGITQSPKYLFRKEGQNVTLSCEQNLNHDAMYWYRQDPGQGLRLIYYSQIVNDFQKGDIAEGYSVSREKKESFPLTVTSAQKNPTAFYLCASSRTVGAYEQYFGPGTRLTVT.

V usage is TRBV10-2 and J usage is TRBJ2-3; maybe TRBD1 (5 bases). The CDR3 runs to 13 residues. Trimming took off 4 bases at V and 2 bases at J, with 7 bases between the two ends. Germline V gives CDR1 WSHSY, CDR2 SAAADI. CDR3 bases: TGCGCCAGCAGTGTAGGGGTCACAGATACGCAGTATTTT. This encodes CASSVGVTDTQYF.

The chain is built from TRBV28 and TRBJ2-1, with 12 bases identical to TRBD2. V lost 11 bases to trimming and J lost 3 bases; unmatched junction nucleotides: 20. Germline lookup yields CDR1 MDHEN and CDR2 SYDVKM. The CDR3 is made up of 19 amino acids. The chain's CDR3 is CACRSASGGVLQFYNEQFF. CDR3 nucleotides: TGTGCCTGCCGTTCTGCTAGCGGGGGGGTCCTCCAATTCTACAATGAGCAGTTCTTC.

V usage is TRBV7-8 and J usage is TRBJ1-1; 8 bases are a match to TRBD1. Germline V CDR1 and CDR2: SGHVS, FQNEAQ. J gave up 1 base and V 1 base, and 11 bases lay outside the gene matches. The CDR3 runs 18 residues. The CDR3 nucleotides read TGTGCCAGCAGCTTAGGGTTCGACAGGGGCTTGGGGAACACTGAAGCTTTCTTT. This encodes CASSLGFDRGLGNTEAFF.

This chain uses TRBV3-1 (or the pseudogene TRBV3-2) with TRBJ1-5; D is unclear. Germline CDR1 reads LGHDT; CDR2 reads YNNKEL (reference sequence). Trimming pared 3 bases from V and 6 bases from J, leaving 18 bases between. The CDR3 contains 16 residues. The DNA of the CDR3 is TGTGCCAGCAGCCATGGATCAGGTGGTTTGGGTCAGCCCCAGCATTTT. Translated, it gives CASSHGSGGLGQPQHF.

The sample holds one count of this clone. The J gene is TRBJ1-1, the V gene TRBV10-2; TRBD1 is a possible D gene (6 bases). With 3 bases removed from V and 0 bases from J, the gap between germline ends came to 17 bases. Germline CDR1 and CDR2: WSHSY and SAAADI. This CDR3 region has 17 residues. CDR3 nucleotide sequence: TGCGCCAGCAGTGAAGGGGGACACCTAATCATGAACACTGAAGCTTTCTTT. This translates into CASSEGGHLIMNTEAFF.

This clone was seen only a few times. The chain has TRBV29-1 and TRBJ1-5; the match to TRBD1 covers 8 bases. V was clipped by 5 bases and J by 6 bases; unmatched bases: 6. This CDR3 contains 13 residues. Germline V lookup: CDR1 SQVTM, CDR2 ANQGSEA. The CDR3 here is CSVLQGASQPQHF. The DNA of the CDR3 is TGCAGCGTTCTTCAGGGGGCGAGTCAGCCCCAGCATTTT. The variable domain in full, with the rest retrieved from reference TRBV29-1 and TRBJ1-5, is SAVISQKPSRDICQRGTSLTIQCQVDSQVTMMFWYRQQPGQSLTLIATANQGSEATYESGFVIDKFPISRPNLTFSTLTVSNMSPEDSSIYLCSVLQGASQPQHFGDGTRLSIL.

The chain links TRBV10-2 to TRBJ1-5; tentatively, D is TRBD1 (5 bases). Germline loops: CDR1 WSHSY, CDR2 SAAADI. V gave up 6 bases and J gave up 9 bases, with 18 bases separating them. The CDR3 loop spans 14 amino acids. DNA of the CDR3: TGCGCCAGCAGACCCGGCCACAGGTCGGCGCCCCAGCATTTT. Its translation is CASRPGHRSAPQHF.

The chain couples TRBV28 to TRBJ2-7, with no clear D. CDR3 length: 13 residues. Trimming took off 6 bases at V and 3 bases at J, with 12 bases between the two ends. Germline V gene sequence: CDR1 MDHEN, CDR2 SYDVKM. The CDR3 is CASRSGSRYEQYF. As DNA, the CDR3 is TGTGCCAGCAGGTCAGGTTCCCGCTACGAGCAGTACTTC.

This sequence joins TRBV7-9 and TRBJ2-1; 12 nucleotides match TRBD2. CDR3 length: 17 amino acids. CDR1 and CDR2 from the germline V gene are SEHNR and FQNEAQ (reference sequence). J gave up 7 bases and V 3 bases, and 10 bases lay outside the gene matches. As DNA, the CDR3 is TGTGCCAGCAGCTTTCGGACTAGCGGGGCGATAGGGAATGAGCAGTTCTTC. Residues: CASSFRTSGAIGNEQFF. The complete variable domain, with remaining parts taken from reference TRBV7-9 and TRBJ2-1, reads DTGVSQNPRHKITKRGQNVTFRCDPISEHNRLYWYRQTLGQGPEFLTYFQNEAQLEKSRLLSDRFSAERPKGSFSTLEIQRTEQGDSAMYLCASSFRTSGAIGNEQFFGPGTRLTVL.

CDR3 sequence (DNA): TGTGCCAGCAGCCTAGGGGAGGGTACCTACAATGAGCAGTTCTTC. Amino acids: CASSLGEGTYNEQFF. The V gene is TRBV7-6, the J gene TRBJ2-1, with 7 bases that match TRBD2. The V and J ends lost 5 bases and 2 bases, in that order; junction bases with no gene match: 6. The CDR3 contains 15 residues. CDR1 is SGHVS, CDR2 FNYEAQ, per germline.

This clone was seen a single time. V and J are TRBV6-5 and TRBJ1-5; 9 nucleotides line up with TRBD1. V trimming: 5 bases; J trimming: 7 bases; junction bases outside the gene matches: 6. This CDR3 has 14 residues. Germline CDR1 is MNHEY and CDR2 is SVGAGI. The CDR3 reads CASSTDRGTQPQHF. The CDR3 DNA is TGTGCCAGCAGTACCGACAGGGGGACGCAGCCCCAGCATTTT.

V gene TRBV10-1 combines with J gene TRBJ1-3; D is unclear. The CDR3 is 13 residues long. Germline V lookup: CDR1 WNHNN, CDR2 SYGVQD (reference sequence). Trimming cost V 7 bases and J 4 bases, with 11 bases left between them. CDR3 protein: CASTDAPGNTIYF. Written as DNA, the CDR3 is TGCGCCAGCACTGACGCGCCGGGAAACACCATATATTTT.

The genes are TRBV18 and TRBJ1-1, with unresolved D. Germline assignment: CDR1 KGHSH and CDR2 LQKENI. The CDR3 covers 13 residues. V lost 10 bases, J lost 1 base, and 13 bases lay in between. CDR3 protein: CATYSGANTEAFF. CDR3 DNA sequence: TGTGCCACCTACTCGGGTGCGAACACTGAAGCTTTCTTT. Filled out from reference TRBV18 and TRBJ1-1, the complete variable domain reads NAGVMQNPRHLVRRRGQEARLRCSPMKGHSHVYWYRQLPEEGLKFMVYLQKENIIDESGMPKERFSAEFPKEGPSILRIQQVVRGDSAAYFCATYSGANTEAFFGQGTRLTVV.

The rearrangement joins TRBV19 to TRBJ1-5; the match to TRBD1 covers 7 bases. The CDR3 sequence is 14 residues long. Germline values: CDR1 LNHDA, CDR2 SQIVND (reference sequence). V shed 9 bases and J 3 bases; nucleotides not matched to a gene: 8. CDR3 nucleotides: TGTGCCAGCACTGAGACAGGGAACAATCAGCCCCAGCATTTT. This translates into CASTETGNNQPQHF.

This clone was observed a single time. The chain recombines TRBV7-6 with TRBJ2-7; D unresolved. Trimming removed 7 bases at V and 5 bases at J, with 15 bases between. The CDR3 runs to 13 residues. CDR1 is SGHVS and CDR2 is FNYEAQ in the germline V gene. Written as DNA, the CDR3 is TGTGCCAGCACTGGTAGCTATAACGACGAGCAGTACTTC. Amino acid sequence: CASTGSYNDEQYF.

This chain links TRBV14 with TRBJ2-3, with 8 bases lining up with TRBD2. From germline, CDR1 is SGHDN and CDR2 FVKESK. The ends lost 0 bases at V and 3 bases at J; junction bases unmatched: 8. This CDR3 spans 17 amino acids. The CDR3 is CASSQEWRAGVTDTQYF. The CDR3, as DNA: TGTGCCAGCAGCCAAGAATGGCGAGCGGGGGTGACAGATACGCAGTATTTT.

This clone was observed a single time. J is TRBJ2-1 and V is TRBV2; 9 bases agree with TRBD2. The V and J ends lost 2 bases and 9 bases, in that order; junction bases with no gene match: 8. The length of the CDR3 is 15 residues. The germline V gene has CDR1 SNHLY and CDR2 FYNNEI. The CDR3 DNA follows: TGTGCCAGCAGTGAACAGGGCGGGGGGGCCATTGAGCAGTTCTTC. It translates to CASSEQGGGAIEQFF.

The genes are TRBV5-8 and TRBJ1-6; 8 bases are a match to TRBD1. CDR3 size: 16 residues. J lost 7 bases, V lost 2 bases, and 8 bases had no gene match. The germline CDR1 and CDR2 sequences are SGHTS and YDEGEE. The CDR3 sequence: CASSLDRGNRNSPLHF. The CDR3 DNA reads TGTGCCAGCAGCTTAGACAGGGGAAATAGGAATTCACCCCTCCACTTT.

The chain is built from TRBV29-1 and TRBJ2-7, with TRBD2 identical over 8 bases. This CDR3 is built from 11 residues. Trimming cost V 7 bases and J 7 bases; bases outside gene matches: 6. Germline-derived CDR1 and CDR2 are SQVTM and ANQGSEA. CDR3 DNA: TGCAGCGCCGGACTAGCCCCTGAGCAGTACTTC. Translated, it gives CSAGLAPEQYF.

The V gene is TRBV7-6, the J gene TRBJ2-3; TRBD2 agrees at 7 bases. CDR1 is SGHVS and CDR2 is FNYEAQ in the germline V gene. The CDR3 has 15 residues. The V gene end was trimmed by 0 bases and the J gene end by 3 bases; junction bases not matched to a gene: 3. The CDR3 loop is CASSLAGGSTDTQYF. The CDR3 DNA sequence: TGTGCCAGCAGCTTAGCGGGAGGGTCAACAGATACGCAGTATTTT. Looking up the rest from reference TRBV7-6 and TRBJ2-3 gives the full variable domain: GAGVSQSPRYKVTKRGQDVALRCDPISGHVSLYWYRQALGQGPEFLTYFNYEAQQDKSGLPNDRFSAERPEGSISTLTIQRTEQRDSAMYRCASSLAGGSTDTQYFGPGTRLTVL.

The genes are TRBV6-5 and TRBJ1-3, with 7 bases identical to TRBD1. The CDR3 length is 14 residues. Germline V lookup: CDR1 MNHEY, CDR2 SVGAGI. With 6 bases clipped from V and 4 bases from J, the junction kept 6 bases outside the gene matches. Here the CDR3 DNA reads TGTGCCAGCAGGCTCGGGACAGAAGGAAACACCATATATTTT. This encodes CASRLGTEGNTIYF.

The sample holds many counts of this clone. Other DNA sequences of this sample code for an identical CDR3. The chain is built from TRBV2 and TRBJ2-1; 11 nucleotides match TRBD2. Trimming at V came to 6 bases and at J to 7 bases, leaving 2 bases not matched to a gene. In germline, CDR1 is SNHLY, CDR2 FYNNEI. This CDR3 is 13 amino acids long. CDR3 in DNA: TGTGCCAGCAGCGGGACTAGCGGAAATGAGCAGTTCTTC. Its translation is CASSGTSGNEQFF.

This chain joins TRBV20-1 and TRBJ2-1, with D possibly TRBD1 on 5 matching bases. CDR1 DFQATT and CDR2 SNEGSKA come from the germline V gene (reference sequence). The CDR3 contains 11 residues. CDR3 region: CSVDLQEGAFF. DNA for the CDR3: TGCAGCGTGGATCTACAGGAAGGAGCCTTCTTC.

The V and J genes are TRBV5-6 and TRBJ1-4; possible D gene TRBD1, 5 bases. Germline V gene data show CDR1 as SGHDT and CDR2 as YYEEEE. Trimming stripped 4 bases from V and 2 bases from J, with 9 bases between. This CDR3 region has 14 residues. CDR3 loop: CASSPGGTNEKLFF. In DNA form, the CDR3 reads TGTGCCAGCAGCCCTGGGGGGACTAATGAAAAACTGTTTTTT.

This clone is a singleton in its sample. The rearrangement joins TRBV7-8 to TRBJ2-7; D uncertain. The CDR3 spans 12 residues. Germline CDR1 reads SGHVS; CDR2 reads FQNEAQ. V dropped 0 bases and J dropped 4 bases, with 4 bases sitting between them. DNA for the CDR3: TGTGCCAGCAGCTTAGCGCAGTACGAGCAGTACTTC. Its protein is CASSLAQYEQYF.

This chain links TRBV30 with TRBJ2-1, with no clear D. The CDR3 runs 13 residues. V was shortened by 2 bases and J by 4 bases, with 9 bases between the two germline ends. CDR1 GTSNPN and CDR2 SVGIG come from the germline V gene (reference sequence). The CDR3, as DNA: TGTGCCTGGAGTTCCGCTAGTTACAATGAGCAGTTCTTC. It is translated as CAWSSASYNEQFF.

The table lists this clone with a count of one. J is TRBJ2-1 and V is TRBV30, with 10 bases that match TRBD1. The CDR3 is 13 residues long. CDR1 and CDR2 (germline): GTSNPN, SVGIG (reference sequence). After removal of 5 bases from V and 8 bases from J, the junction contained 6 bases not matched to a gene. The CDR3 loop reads CAWCWTGGDEQFF. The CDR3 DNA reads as TGTGCCTGGTGTTGGACAGGGGGAGATGAGCAGTTCTTC.

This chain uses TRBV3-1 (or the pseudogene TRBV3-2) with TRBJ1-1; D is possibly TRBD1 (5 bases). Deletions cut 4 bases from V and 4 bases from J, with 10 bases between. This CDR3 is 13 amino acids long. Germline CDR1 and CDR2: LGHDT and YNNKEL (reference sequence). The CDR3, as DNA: TGTGCCAGCAGCCTGGGACTTACCACTGAAGCTTTCTTT. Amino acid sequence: CASSLGLTTEAFF.